This T cell receptor (beta chain) was sequenced during a study of cytomegalovirus exposure and HLA in healthy donors. V was clipped by 5 bases and J by 4 bases, with 17 bases between them. CDR1 and CDR2 (germline): MNHNY, SVGAGI (reference sequence). This CDR3 has 15 residues. Data came from immunoSEQ multiplex PCR; TCRdb stores just in-frame clones and leaves some out. The table records 220,000 or so clones, over 80% of them present only once. The TCR sequence derives from a woman aged 25 to 45 in good health and CMV-seropositive. Specimen: PBMCs. This rearrangement joins TRBV6-6 to TRBJ2-5, with no clear D. The CDR3 DNA reads TGTGCCAGCAGTAGCGATGGACGCGTAATAGAGACCCAGTACTTC. It encodes CASSSDGRVIETQYF.